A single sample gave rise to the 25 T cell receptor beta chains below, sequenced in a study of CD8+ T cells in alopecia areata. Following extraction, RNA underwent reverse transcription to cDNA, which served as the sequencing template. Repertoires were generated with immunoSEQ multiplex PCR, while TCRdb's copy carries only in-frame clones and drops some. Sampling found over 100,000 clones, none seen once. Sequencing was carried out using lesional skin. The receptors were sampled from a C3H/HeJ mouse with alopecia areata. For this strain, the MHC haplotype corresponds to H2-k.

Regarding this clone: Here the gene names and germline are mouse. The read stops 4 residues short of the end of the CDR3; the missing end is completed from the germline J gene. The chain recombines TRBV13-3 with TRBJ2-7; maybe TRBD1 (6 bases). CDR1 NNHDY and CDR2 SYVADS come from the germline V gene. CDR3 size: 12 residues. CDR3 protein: CASAGQIYEQYF. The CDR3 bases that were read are TGTGCCAGCGCGGGACAAATATAT.

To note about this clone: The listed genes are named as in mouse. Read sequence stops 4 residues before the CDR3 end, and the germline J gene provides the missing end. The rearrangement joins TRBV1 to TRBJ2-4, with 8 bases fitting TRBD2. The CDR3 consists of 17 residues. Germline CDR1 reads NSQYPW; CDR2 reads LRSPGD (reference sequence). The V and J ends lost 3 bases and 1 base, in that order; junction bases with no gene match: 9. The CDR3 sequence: CTCSAVPGGSRQNTLYF. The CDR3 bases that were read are TGCACCTGCAGTGCCGTTCCTGGGGGGTCGCGTCAAAAC.

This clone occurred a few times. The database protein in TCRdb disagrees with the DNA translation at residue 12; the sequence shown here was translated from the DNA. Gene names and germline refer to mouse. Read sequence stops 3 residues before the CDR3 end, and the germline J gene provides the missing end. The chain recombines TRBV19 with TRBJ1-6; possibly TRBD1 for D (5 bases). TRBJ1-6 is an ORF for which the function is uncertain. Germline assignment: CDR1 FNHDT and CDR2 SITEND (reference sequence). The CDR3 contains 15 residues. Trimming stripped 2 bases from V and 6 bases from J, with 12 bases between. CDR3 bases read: TGTGCCAGCAGTATTGGGGGAGGTGGTAATTCGCCC. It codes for CASSIGGGGNSP. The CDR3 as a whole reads CASSIGGGGNSPLYF.

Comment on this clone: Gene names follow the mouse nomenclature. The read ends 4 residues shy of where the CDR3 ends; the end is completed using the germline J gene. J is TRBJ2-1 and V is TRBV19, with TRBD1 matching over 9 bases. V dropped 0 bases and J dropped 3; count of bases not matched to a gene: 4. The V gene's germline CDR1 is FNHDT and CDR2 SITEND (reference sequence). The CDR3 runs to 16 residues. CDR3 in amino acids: CASSIVPGQGYAEQFF. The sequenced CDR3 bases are TGTGCCAGCAGTATAGTTCCGGGACAGGGCTATGCT.

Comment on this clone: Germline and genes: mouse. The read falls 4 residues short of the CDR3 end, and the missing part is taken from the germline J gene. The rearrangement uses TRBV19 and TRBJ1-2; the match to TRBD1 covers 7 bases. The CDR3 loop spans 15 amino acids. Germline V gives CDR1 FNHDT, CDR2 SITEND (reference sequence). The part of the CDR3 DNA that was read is TGTGCCAGCAGTATAAGGCGACAGGGTGGGTCC. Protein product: CASSIRRQGGS. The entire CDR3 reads CASSIRRQGGSDYTF.

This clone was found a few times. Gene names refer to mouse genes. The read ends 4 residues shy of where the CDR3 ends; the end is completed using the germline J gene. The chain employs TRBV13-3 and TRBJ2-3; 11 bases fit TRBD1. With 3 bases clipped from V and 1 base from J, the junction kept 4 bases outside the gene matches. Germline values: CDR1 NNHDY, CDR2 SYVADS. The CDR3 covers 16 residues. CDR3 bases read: TGTGCCAGCAGTGGGACAGGGGGCAAAGGTGCAGAA. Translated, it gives CASSGTGGKGAE. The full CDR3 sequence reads CASSGTGGKGAETLYF.

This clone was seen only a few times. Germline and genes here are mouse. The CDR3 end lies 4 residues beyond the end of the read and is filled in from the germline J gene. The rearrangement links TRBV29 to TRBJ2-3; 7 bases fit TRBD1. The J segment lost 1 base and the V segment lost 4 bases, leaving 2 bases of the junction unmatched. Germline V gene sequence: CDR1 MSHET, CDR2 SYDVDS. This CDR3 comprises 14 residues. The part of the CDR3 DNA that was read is TGTGCTAGCAGTTCAGACAGGGGTGCAGAA. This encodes CASSSDRGAE. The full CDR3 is CASSSDRGAETLYF.

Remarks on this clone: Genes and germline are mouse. The CDR3 bases that were read are TGCACCTGCAGCACAGGGGGGGGAAGGGACTCCTAT. This codes for CTCSTGGGRDSY. The full CDR3 protein reads CTCSTGGGRDSYEQYF. The rearrangement uses TRBV1 and TRBJ2-7; D is perhaps TRBD1 (8 bases). The read is 4 residues too short to cover the CDR3 end, so that end is filled in from the germline J gene. This CDR3 is built from 16 residues. The germline gives CDR1 NSQYPW, CDR2 LRSPGD (reference sequence). The ends were cut back, 6 bases at V and 0 bases at J, with 18 bases in the middle.

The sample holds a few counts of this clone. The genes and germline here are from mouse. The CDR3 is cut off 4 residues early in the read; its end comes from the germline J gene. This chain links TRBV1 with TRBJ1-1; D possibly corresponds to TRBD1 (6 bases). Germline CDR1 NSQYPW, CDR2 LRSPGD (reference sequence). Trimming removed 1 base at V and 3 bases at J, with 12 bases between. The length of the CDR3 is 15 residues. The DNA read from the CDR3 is TGCACCTGCAGTGCAGCAGACAGGTTGGACACA. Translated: CTCSAADRLDT. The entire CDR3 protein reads CTCSAADRLDTEVFF.

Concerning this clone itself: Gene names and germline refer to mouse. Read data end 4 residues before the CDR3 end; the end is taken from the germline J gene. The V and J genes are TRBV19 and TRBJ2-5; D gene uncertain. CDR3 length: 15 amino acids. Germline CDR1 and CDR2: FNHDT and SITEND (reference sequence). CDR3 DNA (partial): TGTGCCAGCAGTATCCGAGGGTCGGTGTGGGAC. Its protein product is CASSIRGSVWD. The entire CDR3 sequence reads CASSIRGSVWDTQYF.

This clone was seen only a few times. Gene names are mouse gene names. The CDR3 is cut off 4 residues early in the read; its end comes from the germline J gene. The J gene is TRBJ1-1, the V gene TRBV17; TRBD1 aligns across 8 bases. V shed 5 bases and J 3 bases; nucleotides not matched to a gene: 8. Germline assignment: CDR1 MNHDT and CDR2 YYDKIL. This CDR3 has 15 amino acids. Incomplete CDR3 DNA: TGTGCTAGCAGTTCGACAGGGGCGGGGGACACA. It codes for CASSSTGAGDT. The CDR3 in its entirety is CASSSTGAGDTEVFF.

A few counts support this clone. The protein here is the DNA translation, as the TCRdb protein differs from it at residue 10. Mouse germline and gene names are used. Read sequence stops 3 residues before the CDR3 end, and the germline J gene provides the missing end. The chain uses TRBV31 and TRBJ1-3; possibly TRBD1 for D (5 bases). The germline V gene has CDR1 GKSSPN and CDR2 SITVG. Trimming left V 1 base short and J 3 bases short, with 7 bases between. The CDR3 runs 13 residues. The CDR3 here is CAWSQGNGNTLYF. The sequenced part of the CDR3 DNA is TGTGCCTGGAGTCAGGGGAATGGAAATACG.

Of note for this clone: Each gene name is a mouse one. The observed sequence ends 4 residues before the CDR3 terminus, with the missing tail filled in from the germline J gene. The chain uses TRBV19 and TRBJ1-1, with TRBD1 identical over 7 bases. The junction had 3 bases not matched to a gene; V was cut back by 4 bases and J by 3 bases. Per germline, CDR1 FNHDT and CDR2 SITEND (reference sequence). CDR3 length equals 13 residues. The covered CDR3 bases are TGTGCCAGCAGTCGACAGGGTGACACA. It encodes CASSRQGDT. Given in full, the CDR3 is CASSRQGDTEVFF.

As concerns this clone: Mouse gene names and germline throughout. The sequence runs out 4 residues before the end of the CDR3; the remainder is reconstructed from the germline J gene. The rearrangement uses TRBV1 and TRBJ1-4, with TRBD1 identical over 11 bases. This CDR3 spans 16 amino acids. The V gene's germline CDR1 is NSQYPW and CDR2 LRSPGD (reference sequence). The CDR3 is CTCSAIRTGGIERLFF. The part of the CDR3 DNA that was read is TGCACCTGCAGTGCGATCCGGACAGGGGGCATCGAA.

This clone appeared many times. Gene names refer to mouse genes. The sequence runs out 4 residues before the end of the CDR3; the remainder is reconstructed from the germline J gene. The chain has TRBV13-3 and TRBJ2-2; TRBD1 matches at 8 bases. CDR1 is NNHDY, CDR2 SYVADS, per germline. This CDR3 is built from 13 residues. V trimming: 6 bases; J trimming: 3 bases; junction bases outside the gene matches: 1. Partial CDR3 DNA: TGTGCCAGCACAGGGGGCCACACCGGG. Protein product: CASTGGHTG. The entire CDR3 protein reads CASTGGHTGQLYF.

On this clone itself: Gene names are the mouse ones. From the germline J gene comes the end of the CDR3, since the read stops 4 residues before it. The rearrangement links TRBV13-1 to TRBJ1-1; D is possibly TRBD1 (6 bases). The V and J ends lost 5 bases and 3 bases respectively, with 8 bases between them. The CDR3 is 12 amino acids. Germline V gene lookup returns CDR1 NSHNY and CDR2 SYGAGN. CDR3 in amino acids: CASRAGDTEVFF. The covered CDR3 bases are TGTGCCAGCAGGGCAGGGGACACA.

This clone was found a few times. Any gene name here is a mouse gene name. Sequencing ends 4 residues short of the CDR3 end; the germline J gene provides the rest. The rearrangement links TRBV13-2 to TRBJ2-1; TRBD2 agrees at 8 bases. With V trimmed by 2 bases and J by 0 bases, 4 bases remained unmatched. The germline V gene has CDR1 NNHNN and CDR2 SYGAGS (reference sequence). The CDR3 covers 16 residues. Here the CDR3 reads CASGEGGGYNYAEQFF. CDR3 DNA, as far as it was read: TGTGCCAGCGGTGAAGGGGGGGGCTATAACTATGCT.

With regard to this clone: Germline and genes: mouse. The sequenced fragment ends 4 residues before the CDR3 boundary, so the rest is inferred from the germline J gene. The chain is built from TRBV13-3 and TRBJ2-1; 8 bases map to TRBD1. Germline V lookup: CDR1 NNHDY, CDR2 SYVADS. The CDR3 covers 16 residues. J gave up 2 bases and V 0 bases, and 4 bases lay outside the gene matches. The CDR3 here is CASSDGETGDYAEQFF. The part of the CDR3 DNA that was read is TGTGCCAGCAGTGATGGGGAGACAGGGGACTATGCT.

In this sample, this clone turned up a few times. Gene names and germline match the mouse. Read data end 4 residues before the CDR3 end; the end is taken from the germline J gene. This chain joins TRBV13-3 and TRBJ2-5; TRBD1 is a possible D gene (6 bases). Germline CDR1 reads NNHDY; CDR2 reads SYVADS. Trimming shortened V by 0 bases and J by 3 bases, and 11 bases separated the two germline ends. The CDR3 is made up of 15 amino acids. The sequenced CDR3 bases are TGTGCCAGCAGTGATGCGGTTCAGGGGCAAGAC. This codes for CASSDAVQGQD. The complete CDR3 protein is CASSDAVQGQDTQYF.

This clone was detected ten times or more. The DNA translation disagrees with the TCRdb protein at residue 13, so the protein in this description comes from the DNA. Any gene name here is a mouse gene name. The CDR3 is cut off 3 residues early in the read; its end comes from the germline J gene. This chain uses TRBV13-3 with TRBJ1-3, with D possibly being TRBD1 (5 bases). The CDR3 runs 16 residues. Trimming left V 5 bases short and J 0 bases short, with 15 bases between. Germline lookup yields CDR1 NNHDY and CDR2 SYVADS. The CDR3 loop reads CASSNFDRNSGNTLYF. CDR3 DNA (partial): TGTGCCAGCAGCAACTTTGACAGAAATTCTGGAAATACG.

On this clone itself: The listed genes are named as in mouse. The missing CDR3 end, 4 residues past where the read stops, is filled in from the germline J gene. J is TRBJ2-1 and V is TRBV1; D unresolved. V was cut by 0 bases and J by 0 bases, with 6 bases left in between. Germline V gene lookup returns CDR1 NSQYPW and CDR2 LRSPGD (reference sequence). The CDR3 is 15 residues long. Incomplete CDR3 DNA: TGCACCTGCAGTGCAGAACAGACTAACTATGCT. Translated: CTCSAEQTNYA. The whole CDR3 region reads CTCSAEQTNYAEQFF.

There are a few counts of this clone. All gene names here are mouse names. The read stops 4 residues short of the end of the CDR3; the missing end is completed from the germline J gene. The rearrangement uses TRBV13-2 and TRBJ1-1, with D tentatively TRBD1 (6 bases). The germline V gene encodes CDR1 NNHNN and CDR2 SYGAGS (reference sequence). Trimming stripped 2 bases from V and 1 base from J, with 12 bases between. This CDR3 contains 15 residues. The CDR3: CASGEGRGGNTEVFF. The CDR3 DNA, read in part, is TGTGCCAGCGGTGAGGGCAGGGGAGGAAACACA.

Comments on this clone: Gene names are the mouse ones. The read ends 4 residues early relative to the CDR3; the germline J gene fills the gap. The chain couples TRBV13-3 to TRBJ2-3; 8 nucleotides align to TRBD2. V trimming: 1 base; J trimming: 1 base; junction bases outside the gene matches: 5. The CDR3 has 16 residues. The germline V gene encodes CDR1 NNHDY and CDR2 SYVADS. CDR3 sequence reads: CASSDFVGGGAETLYF. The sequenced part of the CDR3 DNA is TGTGCCAGCAGTGATTTTGTTGGGGGGGGTGCAGAA.

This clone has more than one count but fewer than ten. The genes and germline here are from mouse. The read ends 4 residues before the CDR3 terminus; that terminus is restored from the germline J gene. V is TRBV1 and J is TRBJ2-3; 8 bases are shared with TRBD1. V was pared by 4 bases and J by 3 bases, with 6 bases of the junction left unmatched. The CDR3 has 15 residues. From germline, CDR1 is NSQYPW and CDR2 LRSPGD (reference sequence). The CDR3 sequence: CTCSGGQGAAETLYF. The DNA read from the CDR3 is TGCACCTGCAGTGGGGGCCAGGGGGCAGCAGAA.

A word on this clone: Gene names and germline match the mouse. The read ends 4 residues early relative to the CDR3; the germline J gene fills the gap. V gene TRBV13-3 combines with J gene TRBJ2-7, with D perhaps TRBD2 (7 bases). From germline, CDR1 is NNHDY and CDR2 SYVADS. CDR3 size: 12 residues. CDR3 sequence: CASGEGGNEQYF. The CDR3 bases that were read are TGTGCCAGCGGGGAGGGGGGGAAT.